These 11 T cell receptor beta chains originate from one sample sequenced in a study of blood T cell repertoires in COVID-19. Some clones are missing from TCRdb's copy, which holds only in-frame ones; the method was immunoSEQ multiplex PCR. Among some 320,000 clones, around 89% were seen once, and the ten largest hold just under 7%. Material: peripheral blood. Receptor source: a woman aged 25 to 39 who had recovered from COVID-19.

This sequence joins TRBV4-1 and TRBJ1-6; the D gene is possibly TRBD1 (5 bases). The CDR3 covers 16 residues. Trimming stripped 5 bases from V and 4 bases from J, with 15 bases between. Germline V gives CDR1 MGHRA, CDR2 YSYEKL. Written as DNA, the CDR3 is TGCGCCAGCAGCGGGGCCCTCAACCGTTATAATTCACCCCTCCACTTT. This codes for CASSGALNRYNSPLHF.

This rearrangement joins TRBV9 to TRBJ2-2; 7 bases fit TRBD1. This CDR3 has 16 residues. The V gene's germline CDR1 is SGDLS and CDR2 YYNGEE. V shed 0 bases, J shed 4 bases, and the junction held 6 bases outside the gene matches. The CDR3 DNA follows: TGTGCCAGCAGCGTAGACCCGACAGGGACCACCGGGGAGCTGTTTTTT. It codes for CASSVDPTGTTGELFF.

The V and J genes are TRBV10-3 and TRBJ2-1; 8 bases are a match to TRBD1. The CDR3 contains 14 residues. CDR1 is ENHRY and CDR2 is SYGVKD in the germline V gene. After removal of 7 bases from V and 5 bases from J, the junction contained 7 bases not matched to a gene. The CDR3: CAIKGQGADNEQFF. CDR3 nucleotides: TGTGCCATCAAGGGGCAGGGGGCGGACAATGAGCAGTTCTTC.

The count of this clone is one. The CDR3 DNA reads TGTGCCAGCAAGACCGGGGTAACTAATGAAAAACTGTTTTTT. Translated: CASKTGVTNEKLFF. This chain links TRBV18 with TRBJ1-4, with D unresolved. The CDR3 is 14 residues long. The V end was cut by 8 bases, the J end by 1 base, with 11 bases between. Germline loops: CDR1 KGHSH, CDR2 LQKENI. Supplemented by reference TRBV18 and TRBJ1-4, the full variable domain reads NAGVMQNPRHLVRRRGQEARLRCSPMKGHSHVYWYRQLPEEGLKFMVYLQKENIIDESGMPKERFSAEFPKEGPSILRIQQVVRGDSAAYFCASKTGVTNEKLFFGSGTQLSVL.

The gene calls are TRBV20-1 and TRBJ2-4; D is undetermined. CDR1 DFQATT and CDR2 SNEGSKA come from the germline V gene (reference sequence). V dropped 3 bases and J dropped 0 bases, with 15 bases sitting between them. The CDR3 is 16 residues long. This CDR3 reads CSASWYAEVAKNIQYF. The CDR3 bases are TGCAGTGCTAGTTGGTACGCAGAAGTAGCCAAAAACATTCAGTACTTC.

The chain has TRBV13 and TRBJ2-7; no reliable D call. The V gene lost 5 bases and the J gene lost 6 bases, with 11 bases spanning the gap. CDR1 is PRHDT and CDR2 is FYEKMQ in the germline V gene (reference sequence). The CDR3 has 12 amino acids. CDR3 sequence reads: CASSPTVGEQYF. The CDR3 region has the DNA TGTGCCAGCAGCCCAACAGTCGGCGAGCAGTACTTC.

This clone was picked up one time. The chain's CDR3 is CASSPRAGPGGYTF. CDR3 sequence (DNA): TGTGCCAGCAGTCCCAGGGCAGGGCCAGGTGGCTACACCTTC. The chain carries TRBV6-5 and TRBJ1-2; D possibly corresponds to TRBD1 (5 bases). Germline loops: CDR1 MNHEY, CDR2 SVGAGI. V was shortened by 5 bases and J by 7 bases, with 17 bases between the two germline ends. CDR3 size: 14 residues.

The chain links TRBV19 to TRBJ1-5, with D uncertain. The germline V and J ends were trimmed by 5 bases and 1 base, with 9 bases remaining between them. The CDR3 is made up of 14 amino acids. The V gene's germline CDR1 is LNHDA and CDR2 SQIVND (reference sequence). The CDR3 here is CASSSWASNQPQHF. The CDR3 nucleotides are TGTGCCAGTAGTTCCTGGGCCAGCAATCAGCCCCAGCATTTT. Together with reference TRBV19 and TRBJ1-5, the CDR3 gives the full variable domain: DGGITQSPKYLFRKEGQNVTLSCEQNLNHDAMYWYRQDPGQGLRLIYYSQIVNDFQKGDIAEGYSVSREKKESFPLTVTSAQKNPTAFYLCASSSWASNQPQHFGDGTRLSIL.

V gene TRBV6-2 or TRBV6-3 combines with J gene TRBJ2-7; possibly TRBD2 for D (5 bases). The CDR3 runs 14 residues. V lost 2 bases to trimming and J lost 3 bases, with 11 bases between them. Per germline, CDR1 MNHEY and CDR2 SVGEGT. DNA for the CDR3: TGTGCCAGCAGTTACCGGGATAAGGGCTACGAGCAGTACTTC. Translating it yields CASSYRDKGYEQYF.

This clone showed up just a few times. The rearrangement uses TRBV5-4 and TRBJ1-1; tentative D call: TRBD1 (5 bases). The V gene's germline CDR1 is SGHNT and CDR2 YYREEE (reference sequence). V lost 0 bases to trimming and J lost 4 bases, with 10 bases between them. The CDR3 is 14 amino acids. CDR3 loop: CASSLGGVGTEAFF. CDR3 DNA: TGTGCCAGCAGCTTGGGGGGGGTTGGCACTGAAGCTTTCTTT. The full variable domain, with the rest looked up from reference TRBV5-4 and TRBJ1-1, is ETGVTQSPTHLIKTRGQQVTLRCSSQSGHNTVSWYQQALGQGPQFIFQYYREEENGRGNFPPRFSGLQFPNYSSELNVNALELDDSALYLCASSLGGVGTEAFFGQGTRLTVV.

This clone showed up just a few times. The chain couples TRBV18 to TRBJ1-2; perhaps TRBD1 as D (5 bases). Germline CDR1 is KGHSH and CDR2 is LQKENI. The CDR3 contains 13 residues. V lost 6 bases and J lost 8, with 16 bases in between. The CDR3 nucleotides are TGTGCCAGCTCGCCGGACATCGCCGGGGGCTACACCTTC. As protein: CASSPDIAGGYTF. The whole variable domain, filled in from reference TRBV18 and TRBJ1-2, reads NAGVMQNPRHLVRRRGQEARLRCSPMKGHSHVYWYRQLPEEGLKFMVYLQKENIIDESGMPKERFSAEFPKEGPSILRIQQVVRGDSAAYFCASSPDIAGGYTFGSGTRLTVV.